The TCR beta chain under discussion was sequenced for a study of blood T cell repertoires in COVID-19 (dated by TCRdb to about 2020). About the full investigation: Collaborator samples came from the United States, Italy and Spain and covered acute and convalescent phases of COVID-19. The prospective study material was composed of cDNA or gDNA derived from T cells, B-cell-depleted T cells, or PBMCs. The samples were drawn from two sources: the first 160 participants of the ongoing ImmuneRACE study, and over 950 subjects contributed by 6 global collaborators. The repertoires were released in a freely available public database intended as a resource for research on the immune response to SARS-CoV-2. Sample metadata almost always included a de-identified subject ID, COVID-19 status, age in years and sex. Deeply sampled blood TCRbeta repertoires from subjects exposed to, actively infected with, or recovered from COVID-19 were included in the dataset. Where available, HLA class I and class II types were obtained from metadata supplied by the sample provider rather than from assay-based typing.

The paper as a whole reports these results and caveats: Clinical and demographic metadata were provided uncurated, with the amount varying by source and participant.

TCRbeta CDR3 regions were amplified from genomic DNA by means of the immunoSEQ Assay, a bias-controlled multiplex PCR. The paper's data handling went like this. Nucleated cell counts per sample were estimated from amplification of reference gene primers within the assay. To quantify the absolute abundance of each unique TCRbeta CDR3 rearrangement, sequence reads were collapsed and filtered. Productive Simpson clonality was computed per sample as the square root of Simpson's diversity index over productive rearrangements. The source is immuneACCESS, and TCRdb retained only in-frame sequences with V and J called. Part of the clones is not carried over; for the studies checked, unresolved V genes explain less than half of this, and the remainder is unexplained. V and J calls and clone size are as listed in that table; D and trimming were resolved from the DNA. The sample table holds nearly 350,000 clones, of which roughly 84% were seen once. Approximately 0.93% of the sample goes to the ten largest clones.

Enrolling through a virtual design, the prospective study's participants ranged in age from about 18 to 89 years and lived across roughly 24 United States geographic areas. In the prospective study, participants were assigned to cohorts based on the clinical history participants reported in a screening survey and a study questionnaire. For ImmuneRACE Cohort 3, a participant was defined as recovered based on two consecutive negative NP/OP PCR tests, clearance by a healthcare professional, or resolution of symptoms. Each participant in the prospective study had whole blood, serum and a nasopharyngeal or oropharyngeal swab collected by mobile phlebotomists. Additional blood draws and questionnaires over an approximately two-month period could optionally be provided by prospective study participants. Before DNA extraction, prospective study blood samples were shipped either frozen or at room temperature.

Taken from the germline V gene, the CDR1 and CDR2 loops are MDHEN and SYDVKM. Measured from the cysteine to the phenylalanine, the CDR3 is 15 residues long. Only the CDR3 DNA is retained, 45 bases long and in frame from the first base. V gives up 7 bases and J gives up 2 bases, and the segment between their germline ends measures 15 bases. With regard to this clone: Its antigen remains undetermined. No quality values exist for individual bases; no much larger clone is one base distant.

The chain was built from TRBV28 and TRBJ1-5, with a tentative D gene TRBD1 over 6 matching bases. The sequencing sample was made of PBMCs or T cells enriched from blood (not recorded which). This TCR was sampled from a young woman who had recovered from COVID-19. The DNA is as follows: TGTGCCAGCAACCCGTCGGGGGGCCGCAATCAGCCCCAGCATTTT. Its coded protein is CASNPSGGRNQPQHF. With the portions outside the CDR3 filled from the reference TRBV28 and TRBJ1-5 genes, the complete variable region becomes DVKVTQSSRYLVKRTGEKVFLECVQDMDHENMFWYRQDPGLGLRLIYFSYDVKMKEKGDIPEGYSVSREKKERFSLILESASTNQTSMYLCASNPSGGRNQPQHFGDGTRLSIL.